The rows below give T cell receptor beta chains drawn from one sample of a study of early T cells in non-severe SARS-CoV-2 infection. TCRdb analysed the 5' RACE reads with MiXCR anew, one entry per CDR3 protein. The profile shows 30,000 to 40,000 distinct CDR3 sequences, roughly 5% of them singletons. The sequences come from whole blood, collected at baseline. The receptors stem from an adult who was a healthcare worker with PCR-confirmed SARS-CoV-2 infection or an uninfected control (not recorded which). Both conserved end residues are part of each CDR3. The D gene is left open where the match is weak. Some rows have no size entry. The others give once, few or many, or a class for an expanded clone.

V	D	J	size	DNA	CDR3
TRBV24-1	-	TRBJ1-2	many	TGTGCCACCACCTTAGCTAACTATGGCTACACCTTC	CATTLANYGYTF
TRBV12-3/TRBV12-4	TRBD1	TRBJ1-2	many	TGTGCCAGCAGTTTAGCGAGGGACAGAGGGTTTGGCTACACCTTC	CASSLARDRGFGYTF
TRBV19	TRBD1	TRBJ2-5	many	TGTGCCAGTAGTATTACAGGGGGCCGGGAGACCCAGTACTTC	CASSITGGRETQYF
TRBV29-1	-	TRBJ2-5	many	TGCAGCGTAACCACAGGGACGAAGACCCAGTACTTC	CSVTTGTKTQYF
TRBV7-3	-	TRBJ2-5	-	TGTGCCAGCAGCTCCCAGGGGTTCGGGGAGACCCAGTACTTC	CASSSQGFGETQYF
TRBV19	-	TRBJ2-5	-	TGTGCCAGTAGTGGTTGGAGGAGAGAGACCCAGTACTTC	CASSGWRRETQYF
TRBV18	-	TRBJ2-3	many	TGTGCCAGCTCACCCCAATCCGATACGCAGTATTTT	CASSPQSDTQYF
TRBV25-1	TRBD1	TRBJ2-7	many	TGTGCCAGCACCAGACAGGGGAGCTACGAGCAGTACTTC	CASTRQGSYEQYF
TRBV7-2	TRBD2	TRBJ2-3	many	TGTGCCAGCAGCGGGGGAGGACTAGCGGGAGCTAGGGCAGATACGCAGTATTTT	CASSGGGLAGARADTQYF
TRBV30	TRBD1	TRBJ1-1	many	TGTGCCTGGAGTGGACAGGGGAGGAACACTGAAGCTTTCTTT	CAWSGQGRNTEAFF
TRBV6-2/TRBV6-3	-	TRBJ2-2	-	TGTGCCAGCAGTTACGGGGGACCCAGCCGTGGGCTGTTTTTT	CASSYGGPSRGLFF
TRBV20-1	TRBD1	TRBJ2-7	many	TGCAGTGTTGAGGGGACAGGGGAGACCTACGAGCAGTACTTC	CSVEGTGETYEQYF
TRBV19	-	TRBJ1-6	many	TGTGCCAGTAGCCCCGGGTCCTATAATTCACCCCTCCACTTT	CASSPGSYNSPLHF